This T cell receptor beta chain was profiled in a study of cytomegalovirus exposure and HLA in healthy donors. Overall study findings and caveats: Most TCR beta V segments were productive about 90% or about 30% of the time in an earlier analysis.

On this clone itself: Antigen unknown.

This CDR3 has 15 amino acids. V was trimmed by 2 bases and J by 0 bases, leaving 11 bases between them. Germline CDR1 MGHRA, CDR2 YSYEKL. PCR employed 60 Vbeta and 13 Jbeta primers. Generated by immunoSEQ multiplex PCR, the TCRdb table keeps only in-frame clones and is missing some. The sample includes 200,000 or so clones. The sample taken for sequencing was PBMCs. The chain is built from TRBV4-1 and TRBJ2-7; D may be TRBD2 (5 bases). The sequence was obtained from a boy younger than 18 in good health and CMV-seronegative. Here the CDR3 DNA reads TGCGCCAGCAGCCAAACGGACTCCTACTCCTACGAGCAGTACTTC. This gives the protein CASSQTDSYSYEQYF.